A single sample gave rise to the 30 T cell receptor beta chains below, sequenced in a study of cytomegalovirus exposure and HLA in healthy donors. The PCR was carried out with 60 Vbeta primers and 13 Jbeta primers. Profiling relied on immunoSEQ multiplex PCR, and the TCRdb table lists in-frame clones only, not all of them. The repertoire holds around 140,000 clones, with 70% to 85% as singletons. The sequenced sample was PBMCs. All receptors derive from an older woman in good health and CMV-seropositive.

The chain has TRBV6-1 and TRBJ1-1; weak D call: TRBD1 (5 bases). The CDR3 extends over 16 amino acids. Trimming pared 2 bases from V and 2 bases from J, leaving 15 bases between. The V gene's germline CDR1 is MNHNS and CDR2 SASEGT. The chain's CDR3 is CASSELGTRGNTEAFF. CDR3 nucleotide sequence: TGTGCCAGCAGTGAACTTGGGACTCGCGGCAACACTGAAGCTTTCTTT.

This sequence joins TRBV6-5 and TRBJ2-7; tentative D call: TRBD2 (6 bases). Germline V gene data show CDR1 as MNHEY and CDR2 as SVGAGI. The CDR3 covers 13 residues. V lost 10 bases and J 1 base, leaving 14 bases between the germline ends. The CDR3 sequence: CATRRRDSYEQYF. The DNA of the CDR3 is TGTGCCACTCGCCGGCGGGATTCCTACGAGCAGTACTTC.

Notes on this clone: Different DNA sequences within this sample yield the same CDR3. The rearrangement joins TRBV9 to TRBJ1-2; D possibly corresponds to TRBD1 (6 bases). The CDR3 consists of 15 residues. The ends were cut back, 4 bases at V and 7 bases at J, with 20 bases in the middle. CDR1 and CDR2 from the germline V gene are SGDLS and YYNGEE. This CDR3 is CASSLTTGGGGGYTF. CDR3 coding DNA: TGTGCCAGCAGCTTAACTACGGGGGGCGGAGGTGGCTACACCTTC.

The V call is TRBV4-3, the J call TRBJ1-1; TRBD1 matches at 7 bases. The germline CDR1 and CDR2 sequences are LGHNA and YSLEER. J was trimmed by 5 bases and V by 4 bases; bases with no gene match: 7. The CDR3 covers 14 residues. The CDR3 reads CASSLGQLRTEAFF. In DNA form, the CDR3 reads TGCGCCAGCAGCCTGGGACAGTTGAGAACTGAAGCTTTCTTT.

The rearrangement links TRBV6-5 to TRBJ2-3; 7 bases map to TRBD1. CDR1 MNHEY and CDR2 SVGAGI come from the germline V gene. This CDR3 spans 14 amino acids. J gave up 0 bases and V 6 bases, and 3 bases lay outside the gene matches. The CDR3 sequence is CASRRQGSTDTQYF. The CDR3 nucleotides read TGTGCCAGCAGGCGACAGGGAAGCACAGATACGCAGTATTTT.

The rearrangement uses TRBV7-3 and TRBJ2-1; D may be TRBD1 (7 bases). This CDR3 region has 15 residues. CDR1 is SGHTA, CDR2 FQGTGA, per germline. V was trimmed by 1 base and J by 5 bases, leaving 12 bases between them. CDR3 loop: CASSLRQGGHNEQFF. Written as DNA, the CDR3 is TGTGCCAGCAGCTTAAGACAGGGAGGACACAATGAGCAGTTCTTC. The full variable domain, rest sourced from reference TRBV7-3 and TRBJ2-1, is GAGVSQTPSNKVTEKGKYVELRCDPISGHTALYWYRQSLGQGPEFLIYFQGTGAADDSGLPNDRFFAVRPEGSVSTLKIQRTERGDSAVYLCASSLRQGGHNEQFFGPGTRLTVL.

The rearrangement joins TRBV19 to TRBJ2-1; 13 bases are shared with TRBD2. Germline V gene data show CDR1 as LNHDA and CDR2 as SQIVND (reference sequence). Trimming at V came to 6 bases and at J to 0 bases, leaving 5 bases not matched to a gene. This CDR3 comprises 17 residues. CDR3 in amino acids: CASSPTSGRSSYNEQFF. The CDR3 DNA sequence: TGTGCCAGTAGCCCGACTAGCGGGAGGTCCTCCTACAATGAGCAGTTCTTC. Using reference TRBV19 and TRBJ2-1 for the parts outside the CDR3, the full variable domain is DGGITQSPKYLFRKEGQNVTLSCEQNLNHDAMYWYRQDPGQGLRLIYYSQIVNDFQKGDIAEGYSVSREKKESFPLTVTSAQKNPTAFYLCASSPTSGRSSYNEQFFGPGTRLTVL.

The chain combines TRBV11-1 with TRBJ2-1; 7 nucleotides match TRBD2. CDR1 and CDR2 from the germline V gene are SGHAT and FQDESV (reference sequence). The length of the CDR3 is 18 residues. V lost 4 bases to trimming and J lost 7 bases; unmatched junction nucleotides: 19. DNA for the CDR3: TGTGCCAGCAGCTCTGAGGGGATCCGCCACCGCGGGGGTAATGAGCAGTTCTTC. Protein product: CASSSEGIRHRGGNEQFF.

This chain links TRBV11-3 with TRBJ2-7, with a tentative D call TRBD1 (5 bases). V dropped 5 bases and J dropped 4 bases, with 12 bases sitting between them. Germline V gene lookup returns CDR1 SGHNT and CDR2 YENEEA. The CDR3 is 13 amino acids. The CDR3 spells CASSLSQGYEQYF. CDR3 DNA: TGTGCCAGCAGCCTATCGCAGGGTTACGAGCAGTACTTC.

The rearrangement uses TRBV6-5 and TRBJ2-7, with 9 nucleotides matching TRBD1. J was trimmed by 5 bases and V by 4 bases; bases with no gene match: 12. Germline V CDR1 and CDR2: MNHEY, SVGAGI. The CDR3 has 16 residues. Written as DNA, the CDR3 is TGTGCCAGCAGTTCACAGGGGGCGGGTATAGCCAACGAGCAGTACTTC. Residues: CASSSQGAGIANEQYF.

This sequence joins TRBV2 and TRBJ1-5; D remains unclear. Germline CDR1 and CDR2: SNHLY and FYNNEI. V lost 1 base and J lost 0, with 4 bases in between. The CDR3 totals 14 residues. The CDR3 protein is CASSEGGSNQPQHF. The CDR3 region has the DNA TGTGCCAGCAGTGAAGGAGGTAGCAATCAGCCCCAGCATTTT.

The chain recombines TRBV5-8 with TRBJ2-7, with 12 positions matching TRBD2. J gave up 13 bases and V 4 bases, and 15 bases lay outside the gene matches. This CDR3 is built from 15 residues. Looked up from germline, CDR1 is SGHTS and CDR2 is YDEGEE. CDR3 loop: CASSSRNRRTSGDYF. The CDR3 nucleotides are TGTGCCAGCAGCAGTCGTAATCGAAGGACTAGCGGGGATTACTTC. Variable domain in full (rest from reference TRBV5-8 and TRBJ2-7): EAGVTQSPTHLIKTRGQQATLRCSPISGHTSVYWYQQALGLGLQFLLWYDEGEERNRGNFPPRFSGRQFPNYSSELNVNALELEDSALYLCASSSRNRRTSGDYFGPGTRLTVT.

V usage is TRBV6-6 and J usage is TRBJ2-2; the D gene is possibly TRBD1 (5 bases). The CDR3 is 12 amino acids. V was pared by 5 bases and J by 13 bases, with 14 bases between. Germline CDR1 reads MNHNY; CDR2 reads SVGAGI (reference sequence). The DNA of the CDR3 is TGTGCCAGCAGTCCTACAGGCTCGGGGCTGTTTTTT. Protein: CASSPTGSGLFF.

This sequence joins TRBV5-4 and TRBJ2-1; 7 bases align to TRBD2. The CDR3 extends over 13 amino acids. Germline values: CDR1 SGHNT, CDR2 YYREEE (reference sequence). After removal of 0 bases from V and 8 bases from J, the junction contained 2 bases not matched to a gene. The CDR3 nucleotides are TGTGCCAGCAGCTTGGCACGGGGGGATGAGCAGTTCTTC. Amino acid sequence: CASSLARGDEQFF.

The V gene is TRBV29-1, the J gene TRBJ2-2; D is perhaps TRBD2 (6 bases). The CDR3 spans 15 residues. Deletions cut 0 bases from V and 6 bases from J, with 14 bases between. Germline V gene lookup returns CDR1 SQVTM and CDR2 ANQGSEA. CDR3 sequence: CSVEEYGSGSGELFF. The CDR3 nucleotides are TGCAGCGTTGAAGAATACGGGAGCGGTTCCGGGGAGCTGTTTTTT.

This rearrangement joins TRBV28 to TRBJ1-5, with TRBD1 as a possible D gene (6 bases). Germline CDR1 and CDR2: MDHEN and SYDVKM. The CDR3 contains 15 residues. V was clipped by 3 bases and J by 3 bases, with 12 bases between them. The CDR3 nucleotides read TGTGCCAGCAGTTTCCCTGACAGGCTCAATCAGCCCCAGCATTTT. Translation: CASSFPDRLNQPQHF.

This chain connects TRBV5-6 to TRBJ1-5; 7 bases fit TRBD1. V shed 4 bases and J 6 bases; nucleotides not matched to a gene: 7. Germline-derived CDR1 and CDR2 are SGHDT and YYEEEE. This CDR3 is 14 amino acids long. CDR3 DNA sequence: TGTGCCAGCAGCATTACAGGGGTGAGTCAGCCCCAGCATTTT. Translation: CASSITGVSQPQHF.

CDR3 nucleotides: TGTGCCAGCAGCCGGACAGCGAACACTGAAGCTTTCTTT. Amino acid sequence: CASSRTANTEAFF. The rearrangement joins TRBV7-9 to TRBJ1-1; D perhaps matches TRBD1 (6 bases). The CDR3 sequence is 13 residues long. Looked up from germline, CDR1 is SEHNR and CDR2 is FQNEAQ (reference sequence). Trimming removed 5 bases from V and 1 base from J, with 8 bases in between.

V usage is TRBV5-1 and J usage is TRBJ2-1; TRBD1 agrees at 7 bases. Per germline, CDR1 SGHRS and CDR2 YFSETQ. V shed 5 bases, J shed 4 bases, and the junction held 6 bases outside the gene matches. This CDR3 is 14 amino acids long. Here the CDR3 DNA reads TGCGCCAGCAGTTCGACAGGGCTATACAATGAGCAGTTCTTC. Translating gives CASSSTGLYNEQFF.

This sequence joins TRBV4-3 and TRBJ2-3, with TRBD2 identical over 8 bases. After removal of 1 base from V and 0 bases from J, the junction contained 3 bases not matched to a gene. Looked up from germline, CDR1 is LGHNA and CDR2 is YSLEER. The CDR3 contains 16 residues. This chain's CDR3 is CASSQGGGRSTDTQYF. The DNA for the CDR3 is TGCGCCAGCAGCCAAGGCGGGGGGAGAAGCACAGATACGCAGTATTTT.

The rearrangement uses TRBV4-3 and TRBJ2-7; TRBD1 matches at 7 bases. V lost 2 bases, J lost 2 bases, and 6 bases stayed unmatched. From germline, CDR1 is LGHNA and CDR2 YSLEER. The CDR3 contains 15 residues. The CDR3 protein is CASSQQWDSPYEQYF. CDR3 DNA: TGCGCCAGCAGCCAACAATGGGACAGCCCCTACGAGCAGTACTTC.

The chain has TRBV10-3 and TRBJ2-5; D call uncertain. V was shortened by 4 bases and J by 5 bases, with 14 bases between the two germline ends. The CDR3 spans 14 residues. Germline V gene sequence: CDR1 ENHRY, CDR2 SYGVKD. CDR3 nucleotide sequence: TGTGCCATCAGTGTGACAATGATAATGGAGACCCAGTACTTC. It is translated as CAISVTMIMETQYF.

This clone was seen more than once but under ten times. V and J are TRBV4-3 and TRBJ2-7, with 7 bases identical to TRBD2. CDR3 length: 16 residues. Germline CDR1 is LGHNA and CDR2 is YSLEER. V shed 1 base and J 0 bases; nucleotides not matched to a gene: 6. CDR3 in amino acids: CASSQAVAGSSYEQYF. The DNA for the CDR3 is TGCGCCAGCAGCCAAGCAGTAGCGGGTAGCTCCTACGAGCAGTACTTC.

The chain couples TRBV11-3 to TRBJ2-5; 9 nucleotides match TRBD2. Germline values: CDR1 SGHNT, CDR2 YENEEA. V shed 5 bases and J 5 bases; nucleotides not matched to a gene: 12. CDR3 length: 16 residues. CDR3 bases: TGTGCCAGCAGCCCCTCTAGCGGGAAGGTTCAGGAGACCCAGTACTTC. This codes for CASSPSSGKVQETQYF.

The CDR3 is CASSFSTQGEAFF. Here the CDR3 DNA reads TGTGCCAGCAGCTTCTCGACCCAGGGCGAAGCTTTCTTT. The rearrangement uses TRBV7-2 and TRBJ1-1; D is perhaps TRBD1 (5 bases). CDR3 size: 13 residues. Between the trimmed V and J ends, which lost 3 bases and 8 bases, there was a span of 13 bases. Germline CDR1 and CDR2: SGHTA and FQGNSA.

The chain uses TRBV5-4 and TRBJ1-1; D may be TRBD1 (5 bases). The CDR3 extends over 16 amino acids. Deletions cut 3 bases from V and 6 bases from J, with 21 bases between. Germline CDR1 SGHNT, CDR2 YYREEE (reference sequence). CDR3 nucleotides: TGTGCCAGCAGCTCCAATCAGGGTGGGTCCCGCGCTGAAGCTTTCTTT. It translates to CASSSNQGGSRAEAFF. Based on the CDR3 plus reference TRBV5-4 and TRBJ1-1, the full variable domain is ETGVTQSPTHLIKTRGQQVTLRCSSQSGHNTVSWYQQALGQGPQFIFQYYREEENGRGNFPPRFSGLQFPNYSSELNVNALELDDSALYLCASSSNQGGSRAEAFFGQGTRLTVV.

This sequence joins TRBV29-1 and TRBJ2-5, with 7 bases identical to TRBD2. Looked up from germline, CDR1 is SQVTM and CDR2 is ANQGSEA. This CDR3 contains 13 residues. Germline trimming cut 7 bases from V and 5 bases from J; bases unmatched to any gene: 10. The CDR3 nucleotides read TGCAGCGGGTTGGGGCGGGAGCTTGAGACCCAGTACTTC. As protein: CSGLGRELETQYF.

This clone is a singleton in its sample. The V call is TRBV7-2, the J call TRBJ2-1; D might be TRBD1 (6 bases). The CDR3 is made up of 14 amino acids. Germline V gene lookup returns CDR1 SGHTA and CDR2 FQGNSA. Trimming pared 4 bases from V and 5 bases from J, leaving 12 bases between. This CDR3 is CASSWGRGDNEQFF. The CDR3 DNA follows: TGTGCCAGCAGCTGGGGGCGAGGGGACAATGAGCAGTTCTTC.

This rearrangement joins TRBV30 to TRBJ2-2; D is perhaps TRBD2 (5 bases). With 0 bases removed from V and 1 base from J, the gap between germline ends came to 6 bases. The CDR3 is made up of 14 amino acids. The germline gives CDR1 GTSNPN, CDR2 SVGIG (reference sequence). The CDR3 sequence is CAWSVRGNTGELFF. In nucleotides, the CDR3 is TGTGCCTGGAGTGTACGGGGGAACACCGGGGAGCTGTTTTTT.

The J gene is TRBJ2-2, the V gene TRBV6-4, with TRBD2 matching 7 bases. In germline, CDR1 is MRHNA, CDR2 SNTAGT. The length of the CDR3 is 15 residues. The V gene end was trimmed by 6 bases and the J gene end by 3 bases; junction bases not matched to a gene: 7. This CDR3 reads CASRPSGGDTGELFF. CDR3 coding DNA: TGTGCCAGCAGGCCTAGCGGAGGGGACACCGGGGAGCTGTTTTTT.